The 9 T cell receptor beta chains presented below share a single source sample, sequenced in a study of T cell changes during pregnancy in multiple sclerosis. Clones were sequenced by immunoSEQ multiplex PCR, and TCRdb holds only the in-frame ones, with some missing. The sample has 40,000 or so clones; over 75% are singletons. The sample consisted of CD4+ T cells from peripheral blood mononuclear cells, taken in the third trimester of pregnancy. Every receptor here comes from a female donor with multiple sclerosis, enrolled in a pregnancy study.

This chain connects TRBV5-1 to TRBJ2-5, with unresolved D. The CDR3 length is 15 residues. Trimming removed 3 bases at V and 2 bases at J, with 14 bases between. CDR1 is SGHRS and CDR2 is YFSETQ in the germline V gene. The CDR3 reads CASSSGSGRQETQYF. In nucleotides, the CDR3 is TGCGCCAGCAGCTCAGGATCTGGGCGACAAGAGACCCAGTACTTC. Drawing the rest from reference TRBV5-1 and TRBJ2-5, the complete variable domain is KAGVTQTPRYLIKTRGQQVTLSCSPISGHRSVSWYQQTPGQGLQFLFEYFSETQRNKGNFPGRFSGRQFSNSRSEMNVSTLELGDSALYLCASSSGSGRQETQYFGPGTRLLVL.

The CDR3 DNA reads as TGTGCCAGTAGCGCAGCGGGAGGGCCAACCGGGGAGCTGTTTTTT. This sequence encodes CASSAAGGPTGELFF. This rearrangement joins TRBV19 to TRBJ2-2; TRBD2 agrees at 10 bases. CDR1 LNHDA and CDR2 SQIVND come from the germline V gene (reference sequence). The length of the CDR3 is 15 residues. V dropped 6 bases and J dropped 5; count of bases not matched to a gene: 6.

This chain uses TRBV5-1 with TRBJ2-3; perhaps TRBD2 as D (5 bases). The CDR3 is made up of 14 amino acids. Germline assignment: CDR1 SGHRS and CDR2 YFSETQ. Trimming stripped 4 bases from V and 0 bases from J, with 9 bases between. The CDR3 DNA reads TGCGCCAGCAGCGAGATAGCGAGCACAGATACGCAGTATTTT. Residues: CASSEIASTDTQYF. Combining the CDR3 with reference TRBV5-1 and TRBJ2-3 gives the whole variable domain KAGVTQTPRYLIKTRGQQVTLSCSPISGHRSVSWYQQTPGQGLQFLFEYFSETQRNKGNFPGRFSGRQFSNSRSEMNVSTLELGDSALYLCASSEIASTDTQYFGPGTRLTVL.

The chain joins TRBV7-2 to TRBJ2-5; TRBD1 aligns across 7 bases. Germline V gene lookup returns CDR1 SGHTA and CDR2 FQGNSA. The CDR3 loop spans 14 amino acids. Trimming removed 2 bases from V and 1 base from J; junction bases left unmatched: 1. The CDR3 region is CASSLSGGQETQYF. CDR3 coding DNA: TGTGCCAGCAGCTTATCAGGGGGCCAAGAGACCCAGTACTTC.

J is TRBJ2-7 and V is TRBV18, with D maybe TRBD1 (5 bases). Trimming pared 1 base from V and 2 bases from J, leaving 12 bases between. Looked up from germline, CDR1 is KGHSH and CDR2 is LQKENI. This CDR3 is 15 amino acids long. The DNA for the CDR3 is TGTGCCAGCTCACCACGCCAGGGCTATACCTACGAGCAGTACTTC. Its protein product is CASSPRQGYTYEQYF. Full variable domain (rest looked up from reference TRBV18 and TRBJ2-7): NAGVMQNPRHLVRRRGQEARLRCSPMKGHSHVYWYRQLPEEGLKFMVYLQKENIIDESGMPKERFSAEFPKEGPSILRIQQVVRGDSAAYFCASSPRQGYTYEQYFGPGTRLTVT.

The chain links TRBV18 to TRBJ1-1; D might be TRBD1 (5 bases). This CDR3 region has 15 residues. V was shortened by 3 bases and J by 1 base, with 12 bases between the two germline ends. The germline CDR1 and CDR2 sequences are KGHSH and LQKENI. DNA of the CDR3: TGTGCCAGCTCACCTCAGGGTATGGGGAACACTGAAGCTTTCTTT. Its translation: CASSPQGMGNTEAFF.

This clone was detected only once. The rearrangement uses TRBV6-5 and TRBJ1-4; D unresolved. From germline, CDR1 is MNHEY and CDR2 SVGAGI. V lost 0 bases and J lost 13, with 9 bases in between. The CDR3 sequence is 12 residues long. CDR3 sequence reads: CASSYSAGTLFF. CDR3 bases: TGTGCCAGCAGTTACTCGGCGGGTACACTGTTTTTT.

V is TRBV7-9 and J is TRBJ2-1; D possibly corresponds to TRBD2 (7 bases). The germline V gene encodes CDR1 SEHNR and CDR2 FQNEAQ (reference sequence). The CDR3 consists of 15 residues. Trimming took 5 bases from V and 2 from J, leaving 13 bases between them. DNA for the CDR3: TGTGCCAGCAGCCCTAGGGGGAGGGCCTACAATGAGCAGTTCTTC. Its protein is CASSPRGRAYNEQFF.

Written as DNA, the CDR3 is TGTGCCTCCAAGGGGGCGGCGAACACCGGGGAGCTGTTTTTT. Its protein product is CASKGAANTGELFF. This chain uses TRBV6-5 with TRBJ2-2; TRBD1 agrees at 7 bases. The germline V gene encodes CDR1 MNHEY and CDR2 SVGAGI. This CDR3 has 14 amino acids. The V and J ends lost 11 bases and 0 bases, in that order; junction bases with no gene match: 6.